This T cell receptor beta chain comes out of a study of blood T cell repertoires in COVID-19 (dated by TCRdb to 2018 to 2020). Study-wide context: Samples from collaborators originated in the United States, Italy and Spain and spanned both the acute and convalescent phases of COVID-19. The prospective study material was composed of cDNA or gDNA derived from T cells, B-cell-depleted T cells, or PBMCs. The dataset comprised deeply sampled blood TCRbeta repertoires from subjects exposed to, actively infected with, or recovered from COVID-19. The repertoires were released in a freely available public database intended as a resource for research on the immune response to SARS-CoV-2. Samples came from the ongoing ImmuneRACE study (first 160 participants) plus 1,254 subjects from 6 global collaborators. The sample metadata nearly always contained a de-identified subject ID, COVID-19 status, age in years and sex. HLA class I and class II types, where available, came from metadata supplied by the sample provider rather than from assay-based typing.

With respect to this clone: Its recognized antigen is unknown. Base qualities are not recorded, but no much larger clone differs from it by a single base.

The immunoSEQ Assay, a bias-controlled multiplex PCR, was used to amplify TCRbeta CDR3 regions from genomic DNA. The study's own analysis went as follows. Nucleated cell counts per sample were estimated from amplification of reference gene primers within the assay. Sequence reads were collapsed and filtered to measure the absolute abundance of every unique TCRbeta CDR3 rearrangement. Productive Simpson clonality was computed per sample as the square root of Simpson's diversity index over productive rearrangements. Here the immuneACCESS table is served through TCRdb, limited to in-frame sequences with V and J called. Missing clones are a known gap in these copies; in checked studies unresolved V genes cover under half, and the rest lacks a known reason. The D gene and trimming were derived from the DNA, and the V and J assignments and clone size from that table. In this sample the table shows 130,000 to 150,000 clones, roughly 86% of which occur a single time. Around 0.91% of the sample is taken by the ten largest.

Each collaborating institution followed its own protocols to collect whole blood in K2EDTA tubes. For TCRbeta analysis, collaborators shipped samples as frozen whole blood, isolated PBMCs, or DNA extracted from either of those sample types. Beyond this particular receptor, the publication reports: Clinical and demographic metadata were provided uncurated, with the amount varying by source and participant.

The sequence derives from a woman between 45 and 60 years old with acute or convalescent COVID-19. Sequenced: peripheral blood.

This receptor carries the CDR3 CASSLGVGGRSETQYF. The nucleotide sequence reads as follows: TGCGCCAGCAGCTTGGGGGTCGGGGGAAGATCGGAGACCCAGTACTTC. The chain was built from TRBV5-1 and TRBJ2-5, with TRBD2 as a weak D call on 6 bases. The CDR3 numbers 16 residues from cysteine through phenylalanine. Kept here is only the CDR3 DNA, which spans 48 bases and is read in frame from base 1. Relative to germline, V is 0 bases shorter and J is 5 bases shorter, with 17 bases between their ends. Via the germline V gene, CDR1 is SGHRS and CDR2 YFSETQ.